This passage covers 20 T cell receptor beta chains from one sample sequenced in a study of T cells in Graves' hyperthyroidism and ophthalmopathy. The TCR beta CDR3 regions underwent amplification using RNA transcripts as the source. The TCR CDR3 first-round RT-PCR relied on the HTBI primer set. From the multiplex PCR reads, TCRdb called clonotypes with MiXCR, one entry per CDR3 protein. The sample holds about 280,000 distinct CDR3 sequences, 20% to 30% seen once. Sequenced sample: blood. Receptor source: a man in his forties or fifties with Graves' hyperthyroidism that later progressed to Graves' ophthalmopathy.

This clonotype was counted a few times. The genes are TRBV6-5 and TRBJ1-1; D not resolved. CDR1 is MNHEY, CDR2 SVGAGI, per germline. CDR3 length: 14 amino acids. Deletions cut 4 bases from V and 0 bases from J, with 9 bases between. Here the CDR3 DNA reads TGTGCCAGCAGTTTTTCCTACTTGAACACTGAAGCTTTCTTT. It yields the protein CASSFSYLNTEAFF.

The rearrangement joins TRBV2 to TRBJ2-5, with TRBD2 matching 9 bases. The ends lost 9 bases at V and 1 base at J; junction bases unmatched: 3. The CDR3 spans 13 residues. The germline CDR1 and CDR2 sequences are SNHLY and FYNNEI. The CDR3 sequence is CARTSGTQETQYF. In DNA, the CDR3 is TGTGCCAGGACTAGCGGAACCCAAGAGACCCAGTACTTC.

The chain recombines TRBV6-2 or TRBV6-3 with TRBJ1-2; D remains ambiguous. V lost 2 bases, J lost 3 bases, and 7 bases lay in between. CDR1 is MNHEY, CDR2 SVGEGT, per germline. The CDR3 consists of 13 residues. Here the CDR3 reads CASSYEPDYGYTF. For the CDR3, the DNA is TGTGCCAGCAGTTACGAGCCGGACTATGGCTACACCTTC.

There are many counts of this clonotype. The chain employs TRBV7-8 and TRBJ2-7; the D gene is possibly TRBD2 (6 bases). Per the germline V gene, CDR1 is SGHVS and CDR2 is FQNEAQ. This CDR3 region has 14 residues. V shed 2 bases and J shed 7 bases, with 15 bases lying between them. The CDR3 DNA reads TGTGCCAGCAGCTTATCCGGGGGTTTGAGAGAGCAGTACTTC. Translated: CASSLSGGLREQYF.

This clonotype is a singleton in its sample. This chain connects TRBV12-3 or TRBV12-4 to TRBJ1-1, with D possibly TRBD1 on 5 matching bases. The CDR3 totals 15 residues. The V end was cut by 5 bases, the J end by 0 bases, with 13 bases between. The CDR3 nucleotides read TGTGCCAGCAGTAGGTTCCGGGGGATGAACACTGAAGCTTTCTTT. Residues: CASSRFRGMNTEAFF.

This clonotype was found a few times. V is TRBV19 and J is TRBJ2-2; D is possibly TRBD1 or TRBD2 (5 bases each). There are 15 residues in the CDR3. V was clipped by 8 bases and J by 0 bases, with 13 bases between them. The germline gives CDR1 LNHDA, CDR2 SQIVND (reference sequence). The CDR3 loop reads CASGGPQSNTGELFF. CDR3 nucleotides: TGTGCCAGTGGGGGACCTCAGTCGAACACCGGGGAGCTGTTTTTT.

This clonotype was seen ten or more times. The CDR3: CASSLWAGGLNTEAFF. DNA for the CDR3: TGTGCCAGCAGTTTATGGGCAGGGGGCCTGAACACTGAAGCTTTCTTT. The chain joins TRBV12-3 or TRBV12-4 to TRBJ1-1, with 8 bases lining up with TRBD1. The CDR3 extends over 16 amino acids. The V gene end was trimmed by 2 bases and the J gene end by 0 bases; junction bases not matched to a gene: 5.

This clonotype was found many times. The CDR3 is CASSLFADPDVGTQYF. For the CDR3, the DNA is TGTGCCAGTAGTCTGTTCGCGGACCCCGATGTCGGGACCCAGTACTTC. The chain joins TRBV19 to TRBJ2-5, with unresolved D. V was cut by 5 bases and J by 7 bases, with 23 bases left in between. From germline, CDR1 is LNHDA and CDR2 SQIVND (reference sequence). The CDR3 is 16 residues long. Full variable domain (missing parts from reference TRBV19 and TRBJ2-5): DGGITQSPKYLFRKEGQNVTLSCEQNLNHDAMYWYRQDPGQGLRLIYYSQIVNDFQKGDIAEGYSVSREKKESFPLTVTSAQKNPTAFYLCASSLFADPDVGTQYFGPGTRLLVL.

This clonotype came up many times. The V call is TRBV11-1, the J call TRBJ2-2; 9 positions agree with TRBD2. Germline CDR1 SGHAT, CDR2 FQDESV (reference sequence). The CDR3 consists of 19 residues. J gave up 1 base and V 5 bases, and 14 bases lay outside the gene matches. The CDR3 DNA is TGTGCCAGCAGCCCGACCGTAGCGGGAGATTTAAGGAACACCGGGGAGCTGTTTTTT. Amino acids: CASSPTVAGDLRNTGELFF.

The J gene is TRBJ2-7, the V gene TRBV12-3 or TRBV12-4, with a tentative D call TRBD1 (5 bases). Between the trimmed V and J ends, which lost 3 bases and 4 bases, there was a span of 13 bases. The CDR3 covers 14 residues. CDR3 loop: CASSFAGQGYEQYF. The CDR3 DNA sequence: TGTGCCAGCAGTTTCGCCGGGCAGGGTTACGAGCAGTACTTC.

This clonotype was observed at least ten times. This sequence joins TRBV20-1 and TRBJ1-2; D not resolved. Germline V gives CDR1 DFQATT, CDR2 SNEGSKA (reference sequence). CDR3 length: 12 amino acids. CDR3 protein: CTKRDANYGYTF. The CDR3 DNA reads as TGCACAAAGAGGGATGCTAACTATGGCTACACCTTC.

For this clonotype: A much larger clone lies one base from this, so it may be a read error. V is TRBV7-2 and J is TRBJ2-2, with D perhaps matching TRBD1 (6 bases). The V and J ends lost 5 bases and 2 bases respectively, with 9 bases between them. Germline CDR1 SGHTA, CDR2 FQGNSA. This CDR3 spans 14 amino acids. The CDR3 DNA follows: TGTGCCAGCAGCGAACAGGGAAACACCGGGGAGCTGTTTTTT. The encoded protein is CASSEQGNTGELFF.

This clonotype came up a few times. The CDR3 reads CASSSTDGTQPQHF. The CDR3 coding sequence is TGTGCCAGCAGTTCGACAGACGGCACTCAGCCCCAGCATTTT. V usage is TRBV27 and J usage is TRBJ1-5; maybe TRBD1 (5 bases). Germline CDR1 reads MNHEY; CDR2 reads SMNVEV (reference sequence). The germline V and J ends were trimmed by 4 bases and 6 bases, with 13 bases remaining between them. This CDR3 region has 14 residues.

This clonotype was seen a handful of times. The chain couples TRBV6-1 to TRBJ1-1, with 10 nucleotides matching TRBD1. The CDR3 sequence is 15 residues long. CDR1 is MNHNS, CDR2 SASEGT, per germline. The ends lost 7 bases at V and 5 bases at J; junction bases unmatched: 10. CDR3 sequence: CASNLDRGTGTEAFF. The CDR3 nucleotides read TGTGCCAGCAACCTGGACAGGGGGACGGGGACTGAAGCTTTCTTT.

The chain has TRBV7-2 and TRBJ2-7; perhaps TRBD2 as D (6 bases). The germline V gene has CDR1 SGHTA and CDR2 FQGNSA. The CDR3 length is 13 residues. V lost 8 bases to trimming and J lost 7 bases, with 18 bases between them. This CDR3 reads CASGGKRSWEQYF. CDR3 coding DNA: TGTGCCAGCGGCGGGAAACGGAGCTGGGAGCAGTACTTC.

This clonotype was counted at least ten times. V gene TRBV7-8 combines with J gene TRBJ1-5; TRBD1 agrees at 7 bases. Losses at the gene ends were 0 bases for V and 2 bases for J; bases not matched to a gene: 7. Germline V CDR1 and CDR2: SGHVS, FQNEAQ. The length of the CDR3 is 17 residues. CDR3 protein: CASSLAPRTGGNQPQHF. CDR3 sequence (DNA): TGTGCCAGCAGCTTAGCCCCGAGGACAGGTGGCAATCAGCCCCAGCATTTT. Together with reference TRBV7-8 and TRBJ1-5, the CDR3 gives the full variable domain: GAGVSQSPRYKVAKRGQDVALRCDPISGHVSLFWYQQALGQGPEFLTYFQNEAQLDKSGLPSDRFFAERPEGSVSTLKIQRTQQEDSAVYLCASSLAPRTGGNQPQHFGDGTRLSIL.

This clonotype was counted many times. CDR3 residues: CSVGERETGELFF. CDR3 in DNA: TGCAGCGTTGGGGAAAGGGAGACCGGGGAGCTGTTTTTT. J is TRBJ2-2 and V is TRBV29-1, with D possibly matching TRBD2 (5 bases). The V end was cut by 4 bases, the J end by 5 bases, with 11 bases between. The CDR3 is 13 amino acids. Germline CDR1 reads SQVTM; CDR2 reads ANQGSEA.

The chain uses TRBV10-3 and TRBJ1-6; tentatively, D is TRBD1 (6 bases). The germline CDR1 and CDR2 sequences are ENHRY and SYGVKD. V lost 6 bases to trimming and J lost 8 bases, with 17 bases between them. The CDR3 is 15 amino acids. The CDR3 sequence is CAISPLQGQDSPLHF. The CDR3, as DNA: TGTGCCATCAGCCCCCTACAGGGTCAGGATTCACCCCTCCACTTT.

This clonotype was recorded many times. The CDR3 DNA follows: TGTGCCAGCAGCTCTAGGCTCGTTGACGGGAGTTCAGAGACCCAGTACTTC. This translates into CASSSRLVDGSSETQYF. The V and J genes are TRBV13 and TRBJ2-5; D might be TRBD2 (6 bases). This CDR3 has 17 residues. CDR1 and CDR2 from the germline V gene are PRHDT and FYEKMQ (reference sequence). V was shortened by 4 bases and J by 4 bases, with 22 bases between the two germline ends.

Turning to this clonotype: This may be a read error: a much more frequent sequence differs by one nucleotide. This chain uses TRBV28 with TRBJ2-3; the match to TRBD1 covers 7 bases. Trimming took 3 bases from V and 4 from J; bases not matched to a gene: 16. Germline loops: CDR1 MDHEN, CDR2 SYDVKM. The CDR3 sequence is 18 residues long. CDR3 nucleotides: TGTGCCAGCAGTTTCCCACTCCCGACAGGGAGAAGCTCAGATACGCAGTATTTT. Its translation: CASSFPLPTGRSSDTQYF.